Listed below are T cell receptor beta chains from one sample, sequenced in a study of Tregs in tolerant kidney transplant recipients. Libraries were prepared by immunoSEQ multiplex PCR; TCRdb keeps only in-frame clonotypes and omits some of them. The data show some 56,000 clones, with about 90% seen just once and approximately 14% held by the top ten. The input for sequencing was CD8+ T cells from blood (PBMCs), taken 24 months after the transplant. The receptors come from a human patient who received a combined kidney and bone marrow transplant. The T cells may come from the graft donor. Both conserved end residues are part of each CDR3. D genes are given only for firm matches. Some rows mark clone size as missing; the rest say once, few, many or name a class of expanded clone.

size	length	V	D	J	CDR3	DNA
-	15	TRBV27	TRBD1	TRBJ1-2	CASSAVGTGDYGYTF	TGTGCCAGCTCGGCAGTGGGGACAGGGGACTATGGCTACACCTTC
-	15	TRBV9	TRBD1	TRBJ2-2	CASSGGQGEAGELFF	TGTGCCAGCAGCGGGGGACAGGGGGAGGCCGGGGAGCTGTTTTTT
-	11	TRBV19	-	TRBJ1-1	CASREGAEAFF	TGTGCCAGTAGAGAAGGAGCAGAAGCTTTCTTT
-	13	TRBV10-3	-	TRBJ2-1	CAISELKGDEQFF	TGTGCCATCAGTGAGTTAAAAGGGGATGAGCAGTTCTTC
-	16	TRBV19	-	TRBJ2-4	CASSIFGGIAKNIQYF	TGTGCCAGTAGTATTTTCGGCGGGATAGCCAAAAACATTCAGTACTTC
-	16	TRBV9	TRBD2	TRBJ2-4	CASSIKREKGKNIQYF	TGTGCCAGCAGCATTAAGCGGGAGAAGGGCAAAAACATTCAGTACTTC
-	15	TRBV30	-	TRBJ2-1	CAWEPGAGFFNEQFF	TGTGCCTGGGAACCTGGGGCAGGTTTCTTTAATGAGCAGTTCTTC
once	22	TRBV28	-	TRBJ2-5	CASSLIDYAQTLPRERKETQYF	TGTGCCAGCAGTTTAATAGACTACGCCCAGACGTTACCCCGAGAAAGAAAAGAGACCCAGTACTTC
-	14	TRBV18	-	TRBJ2-7	CASSPAGEYYEQYF	TGTGCCAGCTCACCCGCAGGGGAATACTACGAGCAGTACTTC
-	13	TRBV5-8	-	TRBJ2-7	CASSLGLLYEQYF	TGTGCCAGCAGCCTCGGACTCTTATACGAGCAGTACTTC
-	14	TRBV5-7	-	TRBJ1-2	CAILFRQRHYGYTF	TGTGCCATACTTTTTCGCCAACGTCACTATGGCTACACCTTC
-	15	TRBV30	TRBD2	TRBJ2-7	CAWSGTSGRAGEQYF	TGTGCCTGGAGCGGGACTAGCGGAAGAGCGGGGGAGCAGTACTTC
-	18	TRBV4-1	TRBD1	TRBJ1-1	CASSLLAPGQELNTEAFF	TGCGCCAGCAGCCTTTTGGCGCCGGGACAGGAATTGAACACTGAAGCTTTCTTT
once	18	TRBV10-3	-	TRBJ1-6	CAISESKLMSSYNSPLHF	TGTGCCATCAGTGAGTCCAAACTGATGAGCTCCTATAATTCCCCCCTCCACTTT
-	14	TRBV6-5	TRBD1	TRBJ1-4	CASSWGQGFEKLFF	TGTGCCAGCAGTTGGGGACAGGGATTTGAAAAACTGTTTTTT
-	15	TRBV19	TRBD1	TRBJ1-1	CASSIGTGLNTEAFF	TGTGCCAGTAGTATCGGGACAGGGTTGAACACTGAAGCTTTCTTT
-	16	TRBV7-3	TRBD2	TRBJ2-2	CASRLWAGGAAGELFF	TGTGCCAGCCGCCTCTGGGCGGGAGGGGCGGCCGGGGAGCTGTTTTTT
-	13	TRBV7-6	-	TRBJ2-1	CASSPSAYNEQFF	TGTGCCAGCAGCCCCTCCGCGTACAATGAGCAGTTCTTC
-	15	TRBV29-1	-	TRBJ2-1	CSVELGQGSGNEQFF	TGCAGCGTTGAGTTGGGGCAGGGGTCGGGCAATGAGCAGTTCTTC
-	15	TRBV14	-	TRBJ2-3	CASSGAGGRTDTQYF	TGTGCCAGCAGTGGCGCCGGGGGGCGCACAGATACGCAGTATTTT
-	13	TRBV27	-	TRBJ2-7	CASSLAAPYEQYF	TGTGCCAGCAGTTTAGCGGCCCCCTACGAGCAGTACTTC
-	15	TRBV5-1	TRBD1	TRBJ1-2	CASRTGASANYGYTF	TGCGCCAGCAGGACAGGGGCTTCAGCTAACTATGGCTACACCTTC
-	17	TRBV7-9	-	TRBJ2-2	CASSLALGGTHTGELFF	TGTGCCAGCAGCTTAGCGCTAGGTGGTACCCACACCGGGGAGCTGTTTTTT